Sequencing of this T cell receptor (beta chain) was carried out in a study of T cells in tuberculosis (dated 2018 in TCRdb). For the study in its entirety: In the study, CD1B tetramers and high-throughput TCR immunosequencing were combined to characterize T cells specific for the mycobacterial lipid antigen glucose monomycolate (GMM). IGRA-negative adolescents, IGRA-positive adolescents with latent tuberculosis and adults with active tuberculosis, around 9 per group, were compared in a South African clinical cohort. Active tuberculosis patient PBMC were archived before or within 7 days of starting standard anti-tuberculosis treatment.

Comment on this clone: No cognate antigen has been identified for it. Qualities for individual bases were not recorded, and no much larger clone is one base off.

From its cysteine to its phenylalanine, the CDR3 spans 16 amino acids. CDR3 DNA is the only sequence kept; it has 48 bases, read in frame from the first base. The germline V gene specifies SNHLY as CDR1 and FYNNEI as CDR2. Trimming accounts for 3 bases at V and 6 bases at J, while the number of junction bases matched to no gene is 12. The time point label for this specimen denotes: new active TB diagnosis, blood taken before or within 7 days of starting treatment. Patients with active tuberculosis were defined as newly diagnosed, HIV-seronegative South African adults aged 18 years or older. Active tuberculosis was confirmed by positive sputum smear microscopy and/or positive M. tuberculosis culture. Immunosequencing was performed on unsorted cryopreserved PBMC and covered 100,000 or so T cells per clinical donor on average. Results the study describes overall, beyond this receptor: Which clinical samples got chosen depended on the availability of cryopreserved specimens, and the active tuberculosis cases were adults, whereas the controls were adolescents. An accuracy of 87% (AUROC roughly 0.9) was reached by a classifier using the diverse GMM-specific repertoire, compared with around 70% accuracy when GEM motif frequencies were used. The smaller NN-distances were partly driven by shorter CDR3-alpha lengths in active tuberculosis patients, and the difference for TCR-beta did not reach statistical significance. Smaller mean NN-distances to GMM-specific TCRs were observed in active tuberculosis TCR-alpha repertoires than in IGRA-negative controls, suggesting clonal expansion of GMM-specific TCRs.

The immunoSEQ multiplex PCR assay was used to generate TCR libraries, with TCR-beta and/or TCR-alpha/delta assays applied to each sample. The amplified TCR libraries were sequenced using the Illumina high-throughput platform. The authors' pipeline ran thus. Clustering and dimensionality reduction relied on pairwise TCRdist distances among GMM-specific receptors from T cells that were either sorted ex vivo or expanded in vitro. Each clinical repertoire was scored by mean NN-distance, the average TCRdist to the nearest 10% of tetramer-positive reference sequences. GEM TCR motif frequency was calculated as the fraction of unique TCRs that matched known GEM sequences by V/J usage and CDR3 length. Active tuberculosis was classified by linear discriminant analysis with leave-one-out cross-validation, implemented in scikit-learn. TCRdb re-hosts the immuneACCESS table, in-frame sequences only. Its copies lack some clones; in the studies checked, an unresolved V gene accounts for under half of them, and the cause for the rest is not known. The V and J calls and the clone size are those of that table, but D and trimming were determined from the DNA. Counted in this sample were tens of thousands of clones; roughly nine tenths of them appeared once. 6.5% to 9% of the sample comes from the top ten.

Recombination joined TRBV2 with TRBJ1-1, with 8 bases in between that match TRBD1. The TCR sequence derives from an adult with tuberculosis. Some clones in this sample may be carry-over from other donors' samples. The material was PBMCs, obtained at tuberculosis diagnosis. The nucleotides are TGTGCCAGCAGTGAGGGGTGGGGGCAGGGGGCGTCTGAAGCTTTCTTT. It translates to CASSEGWGQGASEAFF.